The clone carrying this T cell receptor beta chain was seen repeatedly, ten times or more. RNA transcripts provided the source from which TCR beta CDR3 regions were amplified. First-round RT-PCR targeting the TCR CDR3 was performed with the HTBI primer set. TCRdb redid the calling of the multiplex PCR reads with MiXCR, one entry per CDR3 protein. The sample lists 350,000 to 450,000 distinct CDR3 sequences, roughly an eighth occurring once. This entry comes from a study of T cells in Graves' hyperthyroidism and ophthalmopathy. Specimen: blood. The TCR sequence derives from a man aged 45-65 years with Graves' ophthalmopathy.

The CDR3 bases are TGTGCCAGCTCACAAAGCGGCTACGAGCAGTACTTC. Its protein product is CASSQSGYEQYF. This chain connects TRBV18 to TRBJ2-7; a possible D gene is TRBD2 (5 bases). Germline loops: CDR1 KGHSH, CDR2 LQKENI. This CDR3 is 12 amino acids long. Trimming cost V 4 bases and J 3 bases, with 7 bases left between them. The full variable domain, with the rest looked up from reference TRBV18 and TRBJ2-7, is NAGVMQNPRHLVRRRGQEARLRCSPMKGHSHVYWYRQLPEEGLKFMVYLQKENIIDESGMPKERFSAEFPKEGPSILRIQQVVRGDSAAYFCASSQSGYEQYFGPGTRLTVT.